The entry below describes one T cell receptor (beta chain). Antigen unknown. Looked up from germline, CDR1 is SGHAT and CDR2 is FQNNGV. The CDR3 contains 15 residues. V dropped 3 bases and J dropped 6 bases, with 14 bases sitting between them. Some clones are missing from TCRdb's copy, which holds only in-frame ones; the method was immunoSEQ multiplex PCR. The sample lists 300,000 to 400,000 clones, approximately 79% occurring once. These data are taken from a study of shared clonotypes between healthy human individuals. General observations from the study: Larger richness was generally estimated for naive than memory subsets. The study's rarefaction showed incomplete sorted-subset sequencing despite large depth. It was observed that 5% to 6% of naive CD4 clonotypes were shared across several donors.

The chain has TRBV11-2 and TRBJ2-2, with D possibly being TRBD1 or TRBD2 (5 bases each). Material for sequencing was memory CD4+ T cells sorted from blood. Subset described: CD45RA-negative fraction. This receptor was obtained from a man aged 30 to 45 in good health. This CDR3 reads CASSFSSGTPGELFF. In DNA form, the CDR3 reads TGTGCCAGCAGCTTTAGTTCCGGGACGCCCGGGGAGCTGTTTTTT.